Presented here are 31 T cell receptor beta chains from one specimen sequenced in a study of T cells after yellow fever vaccination. From the 5' RACE reads, TCRdb called clonotypes with MiXCR, one entry per CDR3 protein. The table includes some 600,000 distinct CDR3 sequences, roughly an eighth detected once. The material was PBMCs, obtained on the day of the yellow fever booster vaccination. The source of these receptors is a man younger than 45 who received the YFV17D yellow fever vaccine.

This clonotype was counted between two and nine times. This chain links TRBV7-2 with TRBJ2-2; no firm D call. Trimming pared 1 base from V and 8 bases from J, leaving 8 bases between. The germline V gene has CDR1 SGHTA and CDR2 FQGNSA. The CDR3 is 13 amino acids. The CDR3 region has the DNA TGTGCCAGCAGCTTAGGCGGAGTGGGGGAGCTGTTTTTT. It translates to CASSLGGVGELFF.

This rearrangement joins TRBV11-2 to TRBJ2-1; D gene uncertain. This CDR3 comprises 11 residues. Germline CDR1 reads SGHAT; CDR2 reads FQNNGV. V lost 5 bases and J lost 8, with 7 bases in between. CDR3 protein: CASSRLYEQFF. Written as DNA, the CDR3 is TGTGCCAGCAGCCGCCTGTATGAGCAGTTCTTC.

This clonotype has ten or more counts. The chain combines TRBV24-1 with TRBJ2-3; 9 bases line up with TRBD1. After removal of 6 bases from V and 4 bases from J, the junction contained 7 bases not matched to a gene. CDR1 and CDR2 from the germline V gene are KGHDR and SFDVKD. The CDR3 length is 15 residues. CDR3 in amino acids: CATSSTGGRADTQYF. The CDR3 coding sequence is TGTGCCACCAGTTCGACAGGGGGAAGGGCAGATACGCAGTATTTT.

There are a few counts of this clonotype. The rearrangement uses TRBV20-1 and TRBJ2-1; 14 bases fit TRBD2. V lost 0 bases and J lost 7; bases outside the gene matches: 14. The V gene's germline CDR1 is DFQATT and CDR2 SNEGSKA (reference sequence). The CDR3 totals 19 residues. CDR3 coding DNA: TGCAGTGCTAGAGATTTCGTCAGGGGGACTAGCGGGAGACGGAATGAGCAGTTCTTC. This encodes CSARDFVRGTSGRRNEQFF.

This clonotype has more than one count but fewer than ten. This chain uses TRBV27 with TRBJ2-7; 8 bases agree with TRBD1. Per the germline V gene, CDR1 is MNHEY and CDR2 is SMNVEV (reference sequence). This CDR3 is built from 16 residues. With V trimmed by 5 bases and J by 5 bases, 14 bases remained unmatched. The DNA of the CDR3 is TGTGCCAGCAGTGCTAGTGGCAGGGGGCATTTCGACGAGCAGTACTTC. It codes for CASSASGRGHFDEQYF.

Only a few counts were recorded for this clonotype. The V and J genes are TRBV10-3 and TRBJ2-7; 8 positions match TRBD1. The CDR3 covers 12 residues. CDR1 is ENHRY and CDR2 is SYGVKD in the germline V gene. V shed 7 bases, J shed 5 bases, and the junction held 4 bases outside the gene matches. CDR3 DNA sequence: TGTGCCATCAACTCAGGGGGCGACGAGCAGTACTTC. Translated: CAINSGGDEQYF.

This clonotype was seen only a few times. This rearrangement joins TRBV5-4 to TRBJ2-1, with D hard to call. This CDR3 is 15 amino acids long. CDR1 SGHNT and CDR2 YYREEE come from the germline V gene (reference sequence). V was pared by 0 bases and J by 3 bases, with 10 bases between. CDR3 protein: CASSLADAYYNEQFF. The CDR3, as DNA: TGTGCCAGCAGCTTGGCCGACGCCTACTACAATGAGCAGTTCTTC.

This sequence joins TRBV13 and TRBJ2-7; 11 bases match TRBD2. Per the germline V gene, CDR1 is PRHDT and CDR2 is FYEKMQ (reference sequence). The CDR3 covers 15 residues. V dropped 5 bases and J dropped 3; count of bases not matched to a gene: 6. In DNA form, the CDR3 reads TGTGCCAGCAGCCTCGCGACTAGCGGGAACTACGAGCAGTACTTC. Residues: CASSLATSGNYEQYF.

The chain couples TRBV14 to TRBJ2-1; 8 bases line up with TRBD2. CDR3 length: 15 amino acids. CDR1 is SGHDN, CDR2 FVKESK, per germline. V lost 4 bases and J lost 7; bases outside the gene matches: 9. The chain's CDR3 is CASSRFIAGSNEQFF. CDR3 DNA sequence: TGTGCCAGCAGCCGATTCATAGCGGGATCAAATGAGCAGTTCTTC.

The sample holds a few counts of this clonotype. The rearrangement uses TRBV5-4 and TRBJ2-1; maybe TRBD2 (6 bases). V was cut by 2 bases and J by 0 bases, with 15 bases left in between. The germline V gene encodes CDR1 SGHNT and CDR2 YYREEE (reference sequence). This CDR3 comprises 17 residues. CDR3 coding DNA: TGTGCCAGCAGCTTCGGGGCGGGAAGAAGCTCCTACAATGAGCAGTTCTTC. This gives the protein CASSFGAGRSSYNEQFF.

This clonotype was found many times. The V gene is TRBV7-8, the J gene TRBJ2-7; 7 bases are a match to TRBD2. Trimming removed 5 bases from V and 2 bases from J; junction bases left unmatched: 15. CDR1 SGHVS and CDR2 FQNEAQ come from the germline V gene. The CDR3 covers 17 residues. The CDR3 protein is CASSRSLGGGNPYEQYF. The CDR3 bases are TGTGCCAGCAGCCGAAGCCTTGGCGGGGGAAACCCCTACGAGCAGTACTTC. Using reference TRBV7-8 and TRBJ2-7 for the parts outside the CDR3, the full variable domain is GAGVSQSPRYKVAKRGQDVALRCDPISGHVSLFWYQQALGQGPEFLTYFQNEAQLDKSGLPSDRFFAERPEGSVSTLKIQRTQQEDSAVYLCASSRSLGGGNPYEQYFGPGTRLTVT.

J is TRBJ2-4 and V is TRBV3-1; D might be TRBD1 (5 bases). Germline CDR1 LGHDT, CDR2 YNNKEL (reference sequence). Trimming removed 7 bases from V and 10 bases from J, with 20 bases in between. The CDR3 extends over 14 amino acids. The CDR3 DNA follows: TGTGCCAGCACTAACGGTAGGGGATCGTATATTCAGTACTTC. Translation: CASTNGRGSYIQYF.

This clonotype has ten or more counts. The V call is TRBV5-1, the J call TRBJ2-2; no clear D gene. Deletions cut 1 base from V and 7 bases from J, with 11 bases between. Germline V gene data show CDR1 as SGHRS and CDR2 as YFSETQ. The CDR3 has 14 residues. This CDR3 is CASSLSNTNGELFF. In DNA form, the CDR3 reads TGCGCCAGCAGCTTGAGCAACACGAACGGGGAGCTGTTTTTT.

This clonotype was recorded at least ten times. The chain is built from TRBV5-1 and TRBJ1-1; the match to TRBD1 covers 7 bases. From germline, CDR1 is SGHRS and CDR2 YFSETQ. CDR3 length: 13 residues. V shed 4 bases and J 10 bases; nucleotides not matched to a gene: 10. The DNA of the CDR3 is TGCGCCAGCAGCATGATGGACAGGCAAGGAGCTTTCTTT. This codes for CASSMMDRQGAFF.

In its sample, this clonotype was seen many times. CDR3 DNA sequence: TGCAGCGTGGACAGGGGTATGGAGACCCAGTACTTC. Its translation: CSVDRGMETQYF. The chain couples TRBV29-1 to TRBJ2-5; the match to TRBD1 covers 9 bases. This CDR3 contains 12 residues. J was trimmed by 5 bases and V by 6 bases; bases with no gene match: 4. Germline loops: CDR1 SQVTM, CDR2 ANQGSEA. Full variable domain (missing parts from reference TRBV29-1 and TRBJ2-5): SAVISQKPSRDICQRGTSLTIQCQVDSQVTMMFWYRQQPGQSLTLIATANQGSEATYESGFVIDKFPISRPNLTFSTLTVSNMSPEDSSIYLCSVDRGMETQYFGPGTRLLVL.

This clonotype was found a few times. The J gene is TRBJ1-1, the V gene TRBV6-5, with D hard to call. The V and J ends lost 0 bases and 1 base respectively, with 6 bases between them. Germline V gene lookup returns CDR1 MNHEY and CDR2 SVGAGI. CDR3 length equals 14 residues. CDR3 residues: CASSYSVKNTEAFF. DNA of the CDR3: TGTGCCAGCAGTTACTCGGTGAAGAACACTGAAGCTTTCTTT.

The V gene is TRBV20-1, the J gene TRBJ1-2, with D tentatively TRBD1 (6 bases). Trimming took 5 bases from V and 0 from J, leaving 13 bases between them. The CDR3 sequence is 14 residues long. Germline V gene sequence: CDR1 DFQATT, CDR2 SNEGSKA (reference sequence). The CDR3: CSAYQGKANYGYTF. DNA of the CDR3: TGCAGTGCTTATCAGGGGAAAGCTAACTATGGCTACACCTTC.

This clonotype turned up a few times. The rearrangement uses TRBV11-2 and TRBJ1-6; weak D call: TRBD1 (5 bases). Germline V CDR1 and CDR2: SGHAT, FQNNGV. Trimming shortened V by 2 bases and J by 13 bases, and 27 bases separated the two germline ends. The CDR3 has 18 residues. This chain's CDR3 is CASSLNSGGVQGQLPLHF. The CDR3 DNA sequence: TGTGCCAGCAGCTTAAACTCCGGGGGTGTCCAAGGGCAGTTGCCCCTCCACTTT.

The chain couples TRBV12-3 or TRBV12-4 to TRBJ2-2; perhaps TRBD2 as D (7 bases). V was pared by 11 bases and J by 0 bases, with 13 bases between. CDR3 length: 14 amino acids. CDR3 loop: CASRGGTNTGELFF. The CDR3 DNA reads TGTGCCTCGAGGGGGGGGACGAACACCGGGGAGCTGTTTTTT.

This clonotype was counted ten times or more. The chain couples TRBV12-3 or TRBV12-4 to TRBJ2-1, with TRBD2 matching over 14 bases. Germline trimming cut 6 bases from V and 9 bases from J; bases unmatched to any gene: 7. This CDR3 is built from 15 residues. The CDR3 spells CASSWGLAGAGEQFF. The DNA for the CDR3 is TGTGCCAGCAGCTGGGGACTAGCGGGAGCCGGTGAGCAGTTCTTC.

This clonotype was detected ten times or more. This chain joins TRBV5-1 and TRBJ2-1, with D possibly matching TRBD2 (5 bases). This CDR3 is built from 16 residues. Germline CDR1 and CDR2: SGHRS and YFSETQ. Deletions cut 4 bases from V and 4 bases from J, with 18 bases between. The CDR3 protein is CASSREGGERYNEQFF. The CDR3 DNA reads TGCGCCAGCAGCCGAGAGGGCGGCGAGCGATACAATGAGCAGTTCTTC.

The rearrangement links TRBV12-5 to TRBJ2-7, with TRBD2 matching 8 bases. The V gene end was trimmed by 5 bases and the J gene end by 7 bases; junction bases not matched to a gene: 10. The CDR3 sequence is 14 residues long. CDR1 and CDR2 from the germline V gene are LGHNT and FRNRAP. CDR3: CASGPRTSLGEQYF. For the CDR3, the DNA is TGTGCTAGTGGTCCCCGGACTAGCCTCGGAGAGCAGTACTTC.

The V call is TRBV2, the J call TRBJ2-7; TRBD1 matches at 7 bases. Losses at the gene ends were 4 bases for V and 3 bases for J; bases not matched to a gene: 6. CDR1 is SNHLY, CDR2 FYNNEI, per germline. The CDR3 runs to 14 residues. The CDR3 DNA reads as TGTGCCAGCAGTGCGGGCAGGGGGAACTACGAGCAGTACTTC. It is translated as CASSAGRGNYEQYF.

J is TRBJ2-3 and V is TRBV27; unclear D gene. The CDR3 contains 15 residues. The V end was cut by 6 bases, the J end by 2 bases, with 15 bases between. The germline CDR1 and CDR2 sequences are MNHEY and SMNVEV (reference sequence). Written as DNA, the CDR3 is TGTGCCAGCAGCTTACAGTTGGGGAACACAGATACGCAGTATTTT. Translating it yields CASSLQLGNTDTQYF.

V and J are TRBV7-2 and TRBJ1-6, with D perhaps matching TRBD1 (6 bases). The CDR3 contains 16 residues. Germline CDR1 is SGHTA and CDR2 is FQGNSA. V was clipped by 4 bases and J by 7 bases, with 17 bases between them. CDR3 in amino acids: CASSSSGAPQNSPLHF. The CDR3 coding sequence is TGTGCCAGCAGCTCCTCGGGGGCTCCTCAAAATTCACCCCTCCACTTT.

The chain has TRBV4-3 and TRBJ2-3; possibly TRBD1 for D (6 bases). The CDR3 runs 15 residues. The germline gives CDR1 LGHNA, CDR2 YSLEER. Trimming removed 0 bases from V and 5 bases from J, with 12 bases in between. CDR3 DNA sequence: TGCGCCAGCAGCCAAGAAGGGGGAACTGTAGATACGCAGTATTTT. Its protein product is CASSQEGGTVDTQYF.

This clonotype was seen a few times. The CDR3 region is CASSLADQVNTEAFF. Here the CDR3 DNA reads TGCGCCAGCAGCTTGGCCGACCAGGTTAACACTGAAGCTTTCTTT. The chain employs TRBV5-1 and TRBJ1-1, with no clear D. The V end lost 0 bases, the J end lost 2 bases, and 11 bases lay between the germline ends. Germline CDR1 is SGHRS and CDR2 is YFSETQ. The CDR3 spans 15 residues.

This clonotype was detected only a few times. The chain is built from TRBV5-1 and TRBJ2-2; 11 nucleotides align to TRBD2. The CDR3 loop spans 18 amino acids. From germline, CDR1 is SGHRS and CDR2 YFSETQ. V trimming: 2 bases; J trimming: 4 bases; junction bases outside the gene matches: 10. This CDR3 is CASSFTTSGRPSTGELFF. In DNA form, the CDR3 reads TGCGCCAGCAGCTTTACTACTAGCGGGAGACCGAGCACCGGGGAGCTGTTTTTT.

This clonotype was seen a few times. This chain uses TRBV12-3 or TRBV12-4 with TRBJ2-1, with 7 bases lining up with TRBD1. This CDR3 has 16 residues. J lost 7 bases, V lost 6 bases, and 15 bases had no gene match. The CDR3 sequence: CASSPLRGLEWNEQFF. The CDR3 nucleotides are TGTGCCAGCAGCCCCCTGAGGGGGCTGGAGTGGAATGAGCAGTTCTTC.

This clonotype was seen only a few times. The chain carries TRBV6-1 and TRBJ1-1; TRBD1 might be the D (6 bases). Germline V gene data show CDR1 as MNHNS and CDR2 as SASEGT. V lost 7 bases and J lost 1, with 13 bases in between. The length of the CDR3 is 14 residues. CDR3 in DNA: TGTGCCAGCACTGGGAGGGGGTCGAACACTGAAGCTTTCTTT. The encoded protein is CASTGRGSNTEAFF.

This clonotype has just a few counts. The chain employs TRBV5-1 and TRBJ2-2; D is unresolved. CDR3 size: 14 residues. Trimming removed 4 bases from V and 2 bases from J, with 9 bases in between. Germline V lookup: CDR1 SGHRS, CDR2 YFSETQ. CDR3 region: CASSPPLNTGELFF. CDR3 nucleotide sequence: TGCGCCAGCAGCCCTCCGTTAAACACCGGGGAGCTGTTTTTT.